These T cell receptor beta chains were read from a single sample in a study of cytomegalovirus exposure and HLA in healthy donors. Some clones are missing from TCRdb's copy, which holds only in-frame ones; the method was immunoSEQ multiplex PCR. The data show approximately 120,000 clones, and the top ten clones hold approximately 2.6%. The sequenced sample consisted of PBMCs. The source of these receptors is a man aged 30-40 years in good health and CMV-seronegative. The CDR3 runs from the conserved cysteine through the conserved F or W. The D gene is left open where the match is weak.

j_gene | v_gene | d_gene | CDR3aa | CDR3nt
TRBJ2-5 | TRBV29-1 | TRBD1 | CSVAGGGETQYF | TGCAGCGTTGCAGGGGGCGGGGAGACCCAGTACTTC
TRBJ1-1 | TRBV7-9 | TRBD1 | CASSPRTGASEAFF | TGTGCCAGCAGCCCCAGGACAGGGGCATCTGAAGCTTTCTTT
TRBJ2-1 | TRBV6-5 | TRBD1 | CASRSDRETINEQFF | TGTGCCAGCAGAAGCGACAGGGAAACAATCAATGAGCAGTTCTTC
TRBJ1-5 | TRBV6-5 | TRBD1 | CASSVQTGGAQPQHF | TGTGCCAGCAGTGTCCAGACAGGGGGCGCTCAGCCCCAGCATTTT
TRBJ1-5 | TRBV7-2 | - | CASSFGVSNQPQHF | TGTGCCAGCAGCTTCGGGGTTAGCAATCAGCCCCAGCATTTT
TRBJ1-1 | TRBV6-1 | TRBD1 | CASRVDREGPEAFF | TGTGCCAGCCGTGTAGACAGGGAAGGCCCTGAAGCTTTCTTT
TRBJ1-4 | TRBV30 | - | CAWSGGNPNEKLFF | TGTGCCTGGAGTGGGGGCAATCCTAATGAAAAACTGTTTTTT
TRBJ1-1 | TRBV19 | TRBD1 | CASSPLDRTEAFF | TGTGCCAGTAGTCCCCTGGACAGGACTGAAGCTTTCTTT
TRBJ1-2 | TRBV6-6 | - | CASSYSTDRTRGYTF | TGTGCCAGCAGTTACTCGACTGATCGAACCCGGGGCTACACCTTC
TRBJ2-1 | TRBV27 | TRBD2 | CASSLIAGEVHEQFF | TGTGCCAGCAGTTTAATAGCGGGAGAGGTACATGAGCAGTTCTTC
TRBJ2-7 | TRBV29-1 | - | CSTTGQGGYEQYF | TGCAGCACCACCGGGCAGGGGGGCTACGAGCAGTACTTC
TRBJ2-1 | TRBV13 | - | CASSPSDSYNEQFF | TGTGCCAGCAGCCCATCGGACAGTTACAATGAGCAGTTCTTC
TRBJ2-1 | TRBV19 | TRBD2 | CASSPRLADSYNEQFF | TGTGCCAGTAGTCCTCGACTAGCGGACTCCTACAATGAGCAGTTCTTC
TRBJ1-6 | TRBV7-9 | - | CASSRDSAPLHF | TGTGCCAGCAGCCGGGACTCAGCACCCCTCCACTTT
TRBJ2-3 | TRBV7-3 | - | CASSLDLGVTDTQYF | TGTGCCAGCAGCCTAGATTTAGGGGTGACAGATACGCAGTATTTT
TRBJ2-1 | TRBV4-1 | TRBD2 | CASSQVGGGYGNEQFF | TGCGCCAGCAGCCAAGTTGGGGGGGGATATGGCAATGAGCAGTTCTTC
TRBJ2-3 | TRBV6-1 | TRBD2 | CASSEALAGVTDTQYF | TGTGCCAGCAGTGAAGCACTAGCGGGAGTAACAGATACGCAGTATTTT
TRBJ1-3 | TRBV28 | - | CASSFPGDSSGNTIYF | TGTGCCAGCAGTTTTCCCGGGGATAGCTCTGGAAACACCATATATTTT
TRBJ1-1 | TRBV9 | - | CASSVTHRDTEAFF | TGTGCCAGCAGCGTAACGCACAGGGACACTGAAGCTTTCTTT
TRBJ1-1 | TRBV28 | - | CASSLGGEGTEAFF | TGTGCCAGCAGTTTGGGAGGGGAGGGCACTGAAGCTTTCTTT
TRBJ1-5 | TRBV7-8 | - | CASSVGGRRQPQHF | TGTGCCAGCAGTGTCGGGGGGCGCAGGCAGCCCCAGCATTTT
TRBJ2-5 | TRBV28 | TRBD2 | CASRRLAGDKVQYF | TGTGCCAGCAGGAGACTAGCGGGAGATAAGGTGCAGTACTTC
TRBJ2-7 | TRBV5-1 | - | CASSLASIYEQYF | TGCGCCAGCAGCTTGGCCTCGATCTACGAGCAGTACTTC
TRBJ2-7 | TRBV7-9 | - | CASSPGQKYEQYF | TGTGCCAGCAGTCCGGGACAAAAGTACGAGCAGTACTTC
TRBJ2-5 | TRBV19 | TRBD2 | CASSLSSGRETQYF | TGTGCCAGTAGTCTGTCTAGCGGGAGGGAGACCCAGTACTTC
TRBJ2-7 | TRBV5-4 | - | CASSRDGSSYEQYF | TGTGCCAGCAGCCGGGACGGGAGCTCCTACGAGCAGTACTTC
TRBJ2-7 | TRBV6-1 | - | CASRWRAGSYEQYF | TGTGCCAGCAGATGGAGGGCAGGTTCCTACGAGCAGTACTTC
TRBJ1-1 | TRBV27 | TRBD1 | CASRLTGGLITEAFF | TGTGCCAGCAGATTGACAGGGGGCTTAATTACTGAAGCTTTCTTT
TRBJ2-7 | TRBV2 | - | CASSGPGGFSFPSYEQYF | TGTGCCAGCAGTGGTCCTGGCGGATTCTCCTTTCCATCGTACGAGCAGTACTTC
TRBJ1-5 | TRBV18 | - | CASSPGRNGNQPQHF | TGTGCCAGCTCCCCCGGGAGGAACGGCAATCAGCCCCAGCATTTT
TRBJ1-2 | TRBV25-1 | TRBD1 | CASSEFFGLGQGVGGYTF | TGTGCCAGCAGTGAATTTTTTGGTTTAGGACAGGGTGTTGGTGGCTACACCTTC
TRBJ2-2 | TRBV7-3 | TRBD2 | CASSNKLATGELFF | TGTGCCAGCAGCAATAAACTAGCGACCGGGGAGCTGTTTTTT
TRBJ2-7 | TRBV4-1 | TRBD2 | CASSQEMTSGTRQSYEQYF | TGCGCCAGCAGCCAAGAGATGACTAGCGGGACTAGACAATCCTACGAGCAGTACTTC
TRBJ2-7 | TRBV9 | TRBD2 | CASSRGLAGGSYEQYF | TGTGCCAGCAGCCGTGGACTAGCGGGAGGATCCTACGAGCAGTACTTC
TRBJ2-7 | TRBV29-1 | - | CSVLGRYEQYF | TGCAGCGTCCTGGGGCGCTACGAGCAGTACTTC
TRBJ2-1 | TRBV7-3 | TRBD2 | CASSLSLASGYNEQFF | TGTGCCAGCAGCTTAAGTCTCGCTAGCGGCTACAATGAGCAGTTCTTC